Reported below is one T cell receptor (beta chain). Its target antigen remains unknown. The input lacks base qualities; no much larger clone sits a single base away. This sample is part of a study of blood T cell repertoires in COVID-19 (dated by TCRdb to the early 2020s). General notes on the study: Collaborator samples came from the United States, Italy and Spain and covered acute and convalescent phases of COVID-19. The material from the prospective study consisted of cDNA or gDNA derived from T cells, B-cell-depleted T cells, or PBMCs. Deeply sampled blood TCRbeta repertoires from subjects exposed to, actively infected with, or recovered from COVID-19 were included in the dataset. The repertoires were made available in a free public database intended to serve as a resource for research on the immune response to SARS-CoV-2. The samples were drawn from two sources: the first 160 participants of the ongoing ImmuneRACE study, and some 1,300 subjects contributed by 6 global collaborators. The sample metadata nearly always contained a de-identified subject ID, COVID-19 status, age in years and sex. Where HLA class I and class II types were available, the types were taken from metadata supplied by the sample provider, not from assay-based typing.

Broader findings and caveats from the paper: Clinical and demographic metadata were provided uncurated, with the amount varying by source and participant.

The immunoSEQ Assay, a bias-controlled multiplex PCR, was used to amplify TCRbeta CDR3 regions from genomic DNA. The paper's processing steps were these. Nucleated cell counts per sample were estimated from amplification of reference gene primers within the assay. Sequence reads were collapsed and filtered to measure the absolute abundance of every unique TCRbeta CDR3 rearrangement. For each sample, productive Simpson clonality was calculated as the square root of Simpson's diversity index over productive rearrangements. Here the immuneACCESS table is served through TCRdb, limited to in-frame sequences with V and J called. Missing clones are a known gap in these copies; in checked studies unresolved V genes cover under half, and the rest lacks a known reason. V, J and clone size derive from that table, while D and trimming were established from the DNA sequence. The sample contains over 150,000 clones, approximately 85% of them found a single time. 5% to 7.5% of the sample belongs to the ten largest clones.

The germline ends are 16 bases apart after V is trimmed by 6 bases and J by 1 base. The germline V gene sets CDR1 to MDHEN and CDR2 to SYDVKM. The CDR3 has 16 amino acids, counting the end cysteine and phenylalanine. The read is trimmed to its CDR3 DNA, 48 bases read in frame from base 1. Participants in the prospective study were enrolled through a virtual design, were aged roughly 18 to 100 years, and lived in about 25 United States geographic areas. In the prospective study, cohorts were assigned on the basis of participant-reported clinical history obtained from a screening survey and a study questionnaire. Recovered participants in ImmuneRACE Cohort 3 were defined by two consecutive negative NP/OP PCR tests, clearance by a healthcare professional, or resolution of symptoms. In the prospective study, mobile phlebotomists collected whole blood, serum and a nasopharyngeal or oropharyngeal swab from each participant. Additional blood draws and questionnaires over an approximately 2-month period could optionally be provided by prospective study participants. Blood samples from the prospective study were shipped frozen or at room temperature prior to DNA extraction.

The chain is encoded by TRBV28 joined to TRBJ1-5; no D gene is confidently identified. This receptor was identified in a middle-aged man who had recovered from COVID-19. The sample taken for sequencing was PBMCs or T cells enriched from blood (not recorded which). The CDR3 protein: CASRRTRGWSNQPQHF. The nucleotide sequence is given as TGTGCCAGCAGGAGGACGAGAGGGTGGAGCAATCAGCCCCAGCATTTT. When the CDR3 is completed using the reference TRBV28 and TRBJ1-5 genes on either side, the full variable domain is DVKVTQSSRYLVKRTGEKVFLECVQDMDHENMFWYRQDPGLGLRLIYFSYDVKMKEKGDIPEGYSVSREKKERFSLILESASTNQTSMYLCASRRTRGWSNQPQHFGDGTRLSIL.